The rows below give T cell receptor beta chains drawn from one sample of a study of human T cells and chemical hapten exposure. TCRdb re-called the RACE reads through MiXCR, storing one row per CDR3 protein. The table has more than 300,000 distinct CDR3 sequences, roughly 4.6% seen once. This specimen consisted of whole blood, obtained in connection with sensitization to the hapten diphenylcyclopropenone (DPC). Receptors were obtained from a woman between 50 and 59 years old with alopecia areata. Some clones in this sample may be carry-over from other donors' samples. The CDR3 runs from the conserved cysteine through the conserved F or W.

V gene	J gene	CDR3 protein
TRBV12-3/TRBV12-4	TRBJ2-5	CASSSSGRSQETQYF
TRBV29-1	TRBJ2-3	CSVLRRRTSTDTQYF
TRBV7-2	TRBJ2-3	CASSMEGGTTDTQYF
TRBV7-3	TRBJ1-1	CASSLDGPGTEAFF
TRBV5-6	TRBJ1-5	CASSLGRSNQPQHF
TRBV9	TRBJ1-5	CASSVEEGSNQPQHF
TRBV14	TRBJ1-6	CASSQDSYNSPLHF
TRBV5-6	TRBJ1-3	CASSLGLLSGNTIYF
TRBV7-9	TRBJ2-5	CASSPPGARETQYF
TRBV5-6	TRBJ2-3	CASSGEDRADTQYF
TRBV5-4	TRBJ1-1	CATGQELNTEAFF
TRBV10-3	TRBJ1-5	CAISVEGNQPQHF
TRBV7-6	TRBJ2-5	CASTSGTSGGETQYF
TRBV14	TRBJ2-2	CASSQVGSPTGELFF
TRBV6-2/TRBV6-3	TRBJ2-3	CASSYRDNTDTQYF
TRBV6-2/TRBV6-3	TRBJ1-5	CATSRSYSDQPQHF
TRBV5-1	TRBJ2-7	CASRGTASSYEQYF
TRBV12-3/TRBV12-4	TRBJ2-7	CASRGESREQYF
TRBV12-5	TRBJ2-3	CASGHTTDTQYF
TRBV7-9	TRBJ2-1	CASSWTSSNEQFF
TRBV20-1	TRBJ2-1	CSVSLAEYNEQFF
TRBV29-1	TRBJ1-1	CSVGATVMNTEAFF
TRBV27	TRBJ1-2	CASKPGQANYGYTF
TRBV29-1	TRBJ2-2	CSVPWTETGELFF
TRBV4-1	TRBJ1-1	CASSQDQGTEAFF
TRBV12-3/TRBV12-4	TRBJ1-1	CASSDDRSMNTEAFF
TRBV9	TRBJ2-5	CASSPGVLAGEETQYF
TRBV29-1	TRBJ2-3	CTIFGTGSTDTQYF
TRBV10-3	TRBJ1-2	CAISEGQVLEGYTF
TRBV10-3	TRBJ2-7	CAISPWTSGALASYEQYF
TRBV7-2	TRBJ2-3	CASSQGQGTDTQYF
TRBV7-9	TRBJ2-5	CASSLGPGEKTQYF
TRBV7-2	TRBJ1-2	CASSARQGSMNGYTF
TRBV29-1	TRBJ2-3	CSAGGDTQYF
TRBV29-1	TRBJ1-2	CSVDGQGVGGYTF
TRBV12-3/TRBV12-4	TRBJ1-5	CASSFFMTSQPQHF
TRBV28	TRBJ2-7	CASGWAEPYEQYF
TRBV12-3/TRBV12-4	TRBJ2-3	CASSLFRVDTQYF
TRBV9	TRBJ1-6	CASSVGGRTGDSPLHF
TRBV20-1	TRBJ2-5	CSARLGWETQYF
TRBV3-1	TRBJ2-7	CASSQESGGASEQYF
TRBV7-9	TRBJ1-1	CASSLDARGEAFF
TRBV27	TRBJ2-7	CASSGLAGYYEQYF
TRBV4-3	TRBJ1-1	CASSQITGVATEAFF
TRBV6-1	TRBJ2-1	CASSGQGRGGEQFF
TRBV6-2/TRBV6-3	TRBJ2-3	CASRPLLQGDTQYF
TRBV3-1	TRBJ2-3	CASSQDKGQGVDTQYF
TRBV29-1	TRBJ2-5	CSVEDRIGTAQETQYF
TRBV15	TRBJ1-4	CASVVDYGEKLFF
TRBV11-3	TRBJ1-3	CASSRGPGNTIYF
TRBV7-9	TRBJ1-4	CASSPAPLEEKLFF
TRBV5-6	TRBJ2-1	CASTSAGRFYNEQFF
TRBV6-5	TRBJ2-7	CASSTTSGRVSYEQYF
TRBV2	TRBJ1-5	CASTPKYSNQPQHF
TRBV21-1	TRBJ1-5	CASLGQPQHF